These T cell receptor beta chains were read from a single sample in a study of T cell responses to AZD1222 COVID-19 vaccine. This table comes from immunoSEQ multiplex PCR, and its TCRdb copy is limited to in-frame clones, with some not included. The data contain about 170,000 clones, about nine tenths of them singletons. The material sequenced was peripheral blood, taken on day 0 of AZD1222 vaccination. These receptors originate from an adult in good health. Both conserved end residues are part of each CDR3. Fields, in order: clone size, V gene, D gene, J gene, CDR3 DNA, CDR3 protein. The D gene is left open where the match is weak. For some rows the clone size is stated as once, few or many, or as a class when expanded; others skip it.

abundance: .; v_gene: TRBV7-8; d_gene: TRBD1; j_gene: TRBJ1-1; CDR3nt: TGTGCCAGCAGCCCAGGACAGGCGAACACTGAAGCTTTCTTT; CDR3aa: CASSPGQANTEAFF
abundance: .; v_gene: TRBV10-3; d_gene: .; j_gene: TRBJ2-3; CDR3nt: TGTGCCATCAGTGATCCCAGGGGAAGTCTTGCAGATACGCAGTATTTT; CDR3aa: CAISDPRGSLADTQYF
abundance: .; v_gene: TRBV4-2; d_gene: .; j_gene: TRBJ2-7; CDR3nt: TGTGCCAGCAGCCAAGCCCTAGGGCCCTACGAGCAGTACTTC; CDR3aa: CASSQALGPYEQYF
abundance: .; v_gene: TRBV5-1; d_gene: .; j_gene: TRBJ1-5; CDR3nt: TGCGCCAGCAGCTTCACGACCGATCAGCCCCAGCATTTT; CDR3aa: CASSFTTDQPQHF
abundance: .; v_gene: TRBV27; d_gene: .; j_gene: TRBJ1-2; CDR3nt: TGTGCCAGCAGTTTATCAGGGGACGGCGGCTACACCTTC; CDR3aa: CASSLSGDGGYTF
abundance: .; v_gene: TRBV6-1; d_gene: TRBD2; j_gene: TRBJ2-3; CDR3nt: TGTGCCAGCAGTGAAAGGCGGGGGGGCCGCACAGATACGCAGTATTTT; CDR3aa: CASSERRGGRTDTQYF
abundance: .; v_gene: TRBV6-2/TRBV6-3; d_gene: .; j_gene: TRBJ1-2; CDR3nt: TGTGCCAGCAGTTACACGGACTATGGCTACACCTTC; CDR3aa: CASSYTDYGYTF
abundance: few; v_gene: TRBV19; d_gene: .; j_gene: TRBJ2-6; CDR3nt: TGTGCCAGTAGTATGGTTTCCCCTGGGGCCAACGTCCTGACTTTC; CDR3aa: CASSMVSPGANVLTF
abundance: .; v_gene: TRBV5-8; d_gene: .; j_gene: TRBJ1-2; CDR3nt: TGTGCCAGCAGCTTGAATAGGGTTTCCTATGGCTACACCTTC; CDR3aa: CASSLNRVSYGYTF
abundance: .; v_gene: TRBV6-1; d_gene: TRBD2; j_gene: TRBJ2-7; CDR3nt: TGTGCCAGCAGTGAAGGGCGGGGGGGACCCTACGAGCAGTACTTC; CDR3aa: CASSEGRGGPYEQYF
abundance: .; v_gene: TRBV7-3; d_gene: .; j_gene: TRBJ2-2; CDR3nt: TGTGCCAGCAGCTTAACCTCGTCCCGGACCGGGGAGCTGTTTTTT; CDR3aa: CASSLTSSRTGELFF
abundance: .; v_gene: TRBV27; d_gene: TRBD2; j_gene: TRBJ2-5; CDR3nt: TGTGCCAGCTCTTCCGGACTAGCGGGGGAAGAGACCCAGTACTTC; CDR3aa: CASSSGLAGEETQYF
abundance: .; v_gene: TRBV7-2; d_gene: TRBD1; j_gene: TRBJ1-5; CDR3nt: TGTGCCAGCAGCTCACAGGGGGCTGATAACGGCAATCAGCCCCAGCATTTT; CDR3aa: CASSSQGADNGNQPQHF
abundance: .; v_gene: TRBV6-1; d_gene: .; j_gene: TRBJ1-1; CDR3nt: TGTGCCAGCAGTGAGGGACGGTTGAACACTGAAGCTTTCTTT; CDR3aa: CASSEGRLNTEAFF
abundance: .; v_gene: TRBV4-3; d_gene: .; j_gene: TRBJ2-2; CDR3nt: TGCGCCAGCAGCCAAGATGATCGGGGTTGGGCCGGGGAGCTGTTTTTT; CDR3aa: CASSQDDRGWAGELFF
abundance: .; v_gene: TRBV28; d_gene: TRBD1; j_gene: TRBJ1-1; CDR3nt: TGTGCCAGCAGTTTATCCCGACAGGGCCGGGCTTTCTTT; CDR3aa: CASSLSRQGRAFF
abundance: once; v_gene: TRBV11-2; d_gene: .; j_gene: TRBJ2-7; CDR3nt: TGTGCCAGCAGCTTCCCCCCCGGGGCCCCCAACTACGAGCAGTACTTC; CDR3aa: CASSFPPGAPNYEQYF
abundance: .; v_gene: TRBV30; d_gene: TRBD1; j_gene: TRBJ1-6; CDR3nt: TGTGCCTGCATACTAACAGGGGGCGGGTCACCCCTCCACTTT; CDR3aa: CACILTGGGSPLHF
abundance: .; v_gene: TRBV5-6; d_gene: .; j_gene: TRBJ1-1; CDR3nt: TGTGCCAGCAGCTTGGGGACGTATGAAGCTTTCTTT; CDR3aa: CASSLGTYEAFF
abundance: .; v_gene: TRBV5-3; d_gene: TRBD1; j_gene: TRBJ2-2; CDR3nt: TGTGCCAGAAGCTTAGGTACAGGGGACACCGGGGAGCTGTTTTTT; CDR3aa: CARSLGTGDTGELFF